These 17 T cell receptor beta chains share one sample of origin, sequenced in a study of cytomegalovirus exposure and HLA in healthy donors. The study ran its PCR with 60 Vbeta and 13 Jbeta primers. Sequenced by immunoSEQ multiplex PCR; TCRdb stores in-frame clones only, minus some. This sample contains about 54,000 clones. Sequencing was done on a sample of PBMCs. These receptors all come from a woman aged 40 to 50 in good health and CMV-seronegative.

A word on this clone: The junction departs from germline at one end; a sequencing error may be responsible. The rearrangement joins TRBV7-2 to TRBJ2-1; D ambiguous. CDR1 is SGHTA and CDR2 is FQGNSA in the germline V gene. This CDR3 is 13 amino acids long. CDR3 region: CASSLHQRVHAVF. The CDR3 bases are TGTGCCAGCAGCCTACATCAACGGGTCCACGCAGTCTTC.

The CDR3 nucleotides read TGCGCCAGCAGCTTGGAGACAGTCCAAGAGACCCAGTACTTC. It translates to CASSLETVQETQYF. The rearrangement links TRBV5-1 to TRBJ2-5, with D perhaps TRBD1 (5 bases). From germline, CDR1 is SGHRS and CDR2 YFSETQ. V was trimmed by 0 bases and J by 1 base, leaving 7 bases between them. The CDR3 covers 14 residues.

CDR3 bases: TGCGCCAGCAGCGAGGCAGCTCATGGCTACACCTTC. It specifies CASSEAAHGYTF. This sequence joins TRBV5-1 and TRBJ1-2; no firm D call. The germline V gene has CDR1 SGHRS and CDR2 YFSETQ. The CDR3 length is 12 residues. V was shortened by 4 bases and J by 6 bases, with 10 bases between the two germline ends.

Note on this clone: At one of its ends the junction is not consistent with the germline gene, which may arise from a read error. The V call is TRBV27, the J call TRBJ1-5; D is unclear. CDR3 length equals 14 residues. Germline V gene lookup returns CDR1 MNHEY and CDR2 SMNVEV (reference sequence). CDR3 protein: CASSFRAEDQPQHF. CDR3 DNA: TGTGCCAGCAGTTTTAGAGCGGAGGATCAGCCTCAGCATTTT.

The chain has TRBV5-1 and TRBJ2-7; 7 positions match TRBD1. V was clipped by 0 bases and J by 0 bases; unmatched bases: 6. The CDR3 loop spans 16 amino acids. The germline CDR1 and CDR2 sequences are SGHRS and YFSETQ. CDR3: CASSLAPGTVSYEQYF. The DNA of the CDR3 is TGCGCCAGCAGCTTGGCCCCCGGGACAGTCTCCTACGAGCAGTACTTC.

The chain links TRBV21-1 to TRBJ2-7; TRBD2 is taken as the D call from the table, unchecked against the DNA. TRBV21-1 represents a pseudogene. The CDR3 sequence is 23 residues long. The CDR3 DNA reads as TGTGCCAGGCTCGGGGTCTCTATTGTTGAGCCGGGACTAGCGGGAGAAAGTGCCTACGAGCAGTACTTC. This gives the protein CARLGVSIVEPGLAGESAYEQYF.

The chain combines TRBV6-1 with TRBJ1-2, with D tentatively TRBD1 (6 bases). V dropped 9 bases and J dropped 4 bases, with 18 bases sitting between them. The CDR3 runs 14 residues. Germline V CDR1 and CDR2: MNHNS, SASEGT. The CDR3 DNA reads as TGTGCCAGTAGGGCCCCCGGACAGAGCTATGGCTACACCTTC. It yields the protein CASRAPGQSYGYTF.

The genes are TRBV7-9 and TRBJ2-3, with D perhaps TRBD1 (5 bases). The germline V gene has CDR1 SEHNR and CDR2 FQNEAQ (reference sequence). The ends were cut back, 1 base at V and 4 bases at J, with 12 bases in the middle. CDR3 length: 15 residues. The DNA for the CDR3 is TGTGCCAGCAGCTTAGATTGGAGCAGGGCAGATACGCAGTATTTT. It translates to CASSLDWSRADTQYF.

This chain links TRBV2 with TRBJ2-2, with 11 bases aligning to TRBD2. The trim removed 8 bases at V and 5 bases at J, leaving 7 bases unmatched. This CDR3 region has 15 residues. CDR1 SNHLY and CDR2 FYNNEI come from the germline V gene. The chain's CDR3 is CASRFLAGGTGELFF. The CDR3 nucleotides read TGTGCCAGCCGCTTCCTAGCGGGAGGTACCGGGGAGCTGTTTTTT.

This chain links TRBV7-9 with TRBJ2-2, with D perhaps matching TRBD2 (6 bases). The CDR3 has 17 amino acids. Trimming removed 5 bases from V and 0 bases from J, with 16 bases in between. Germline lookup yields CDR1 SEHNR and CDR2 FQNEAQ (reference sequence). CDR3 in amino acids: CASSGLRTTPNTGELFF. The CDR3 DNA is TGTGCCAGCAGCGGACTTAGGACTACCCCGAACACCGGGGAGCTGTTTTTT.

The chain combines TRBV19 with TRBJ1-5; 7 nucleotides match TRBD1. Germline V gene data show CDR1 as LNHDA and CDR2 as SQIVND (reference sequence). The CDR3 covers 14 residues. The trim removed 4 bases at V and 2 bases at J, leaving 2 bases unmatched. This chain's CDR3 is CASSTQGGNQPQHF. The CDR3 DNA reads TGTGCCAGTAGTACCCAGGGGGGCAATCAGCCCCAGCATTTT.

V is TRBV4-2 and J is TRBJ2-4, with 10 positions matching TRBD2. The germline V gene has CDR1 LGHNA and CDR2 YNFKEQ. Trimming took 4 bases from V and 8 from J; bases not matched to a gene: 5. This CDR3 is 14 amino acids long. The CDR3 DNA reads as TGTGCCAGCAGCCCTAGCGGGGGCGGGTACATTCAGTACTTC. Protein: CASSPSGGGYIQYF.

The genes are TRBV18 and TRBJ1-3, with 7 bases fitting TRBD1. Trimming cost V 6 bases and J 10 bases; bases outside gene matches: 9. Germline V CDR1 and CDR2: KGHSH, LQKENI. The CDR3 is 13 residues long. The CDR3 is CASSPDRDRTIYF. In nucleotides, the CDR3 is TGTGCCAGCTCCCCCGACAGGGATAGGACCATATATTTT.

The chain combines TRBV9 with TRBJ2-4, with 13 bases aligning to TRBD2. Germline CDR1 and CDR2: SGDLS and YYNGEE. This CDR3 spans 20 amino acids. Trimming removed 3 bases from V and 3 bases from J; junction bases left unmatched: 15. CDR3 amino acids: CASSAGGLAGVSSVKNIQYF. The DNA of the CDR3 is TGTGCCAGCAGCGCGGGAGGACTAGCGGGAGTAAGCAGTGTCAAAAACATTCAGTACTTC.

The V and J genes are TRBV6-5 and TRBJ1-4; the match to TRBD1 covers 10 bases. CDR3 length: 16 amino acids. V shed 0 bases, J shed 6 bases, and the junction held 4 bases outside the gene matches. Germline CDR1 reads MNHEY; CDR2 reads SVGAGI. The CDR3 DNA sequence: TGTGCCAGCAGTTACTCGCTCGGACAGGGGGATGAAAAACTGTTTTTT. Amino acid sequence: CASSYSLGQGDEKLFF.

This chain joins TRBV5-4 and TRBJ1-5; D is ambiguous. This CDR3 is built from 12 residues. V was clipped by 0 bases and J by 7 bases, with 5 bases between them. Germline-derived CDR1 and CDR2 are SGHNT and YYREEE (reference sequence). CDR3 nucleotide sequence: TGTGCCAGCAGCTTGGATCAGCAGCCCCAGCATTTT. It specifies CASSLDQQPQHF.

This rearrangement joins TRBV27 to TRBJ1-1; 8 nucleotides line up with TRBD1. V dropped 6 bases and J dropped 3; count of bases not matched to a gene: 6. The CDR3 is 14 residues long. Per germline, CDR1 MNHEY and CDR2 SMNVEV (reference sequence). Here the CDR3 reads CASRSTGDHTEAFF. The CDR3 nucleotides are TGTGCCAGCAGGTCGACAGGGGATCACACTGAAGCTTTCTTT.